This T cell receptor beta chain was recorded in a study of shared clonotypes between healthy human individuals. Study as a whole: CD8 memory received one plate per donor, CD8 naive two, CD4 memory three and CD4 naive three. Study results and caveats: Memory subsets had estimated richness that was generally smaller than that of naive subsets. Clonotypes shared by all four donors outscored non-shared clonotypes in generation probability.

CD45RA-negative memory and CD45RA+ naive subsets were split from the CD4+ cells. V gave up 4 bases and J gave up 0 bases; unmatched junction bases: 6. This CDR3 is 17 amino acids long. The germline CDR1 and CDR2 sequences are SEHNR and FQNEAQ (reference sequence). With regard to this clone: Its antigen is unidentified.

Sequencing used immunoSEQ multiplex PCR; TCRdb keeps in-frame clones, though not all of them. The table lists roughly 640,000 clones, approximately 74% of them singletons. This chain links TRBV7-9 with TRBJ2-2; TRBD1 agrees at 9 bases. Sequencing input: memory CD4+ T cells sorted from blood. Subset meaning: CD45RA-negative fraction. The TCR sequence derives from a woman in her 30s in good health. In DNA form, the CDR3 reads TGTGCCAGCAGCTCCCCCGGACAGGGGACGAACACCGGGGAGCTGTTTTTT. This codes for CASSSPGQGTNTGELFF.